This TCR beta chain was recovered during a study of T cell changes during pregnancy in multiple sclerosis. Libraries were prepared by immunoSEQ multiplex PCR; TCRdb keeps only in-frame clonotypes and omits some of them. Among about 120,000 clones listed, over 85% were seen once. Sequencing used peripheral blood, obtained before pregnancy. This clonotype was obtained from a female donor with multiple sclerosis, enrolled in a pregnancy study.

The CDR3 loop reads CASSEWVGPGSYNSPLHF. In nucleotides, the CDR3 is TGTGCCAGCAGTGAATGGGTGGGGCCGGGCTCCTATAATTCACCCCTCCACTTT. The rearrangement links TRBV25-1 to TRBJ1-6; D perhaps matches TRBD1 (5 bases). This CDR3 is 18 amino acids long. Germline V gene lookup returns CDR1 MGHDK and CDR2 SYGVNS. The ends were cut back, 1 base at V and 0 bases at J, with 13 bases in the middle. Complete variable domain (other parts from reference TRBV25-1 and TRBJ1-6): EADIYQTPRYLVIGTGKKITLECSQTMGHDKMYWYQQDPGMELHLIHYSYGVNSTEKGDLSSESTVSRIRTEHFPLTLESARPSHTSQYLCASSEWVGPGSYNSPLHFGNGTRLTVT.